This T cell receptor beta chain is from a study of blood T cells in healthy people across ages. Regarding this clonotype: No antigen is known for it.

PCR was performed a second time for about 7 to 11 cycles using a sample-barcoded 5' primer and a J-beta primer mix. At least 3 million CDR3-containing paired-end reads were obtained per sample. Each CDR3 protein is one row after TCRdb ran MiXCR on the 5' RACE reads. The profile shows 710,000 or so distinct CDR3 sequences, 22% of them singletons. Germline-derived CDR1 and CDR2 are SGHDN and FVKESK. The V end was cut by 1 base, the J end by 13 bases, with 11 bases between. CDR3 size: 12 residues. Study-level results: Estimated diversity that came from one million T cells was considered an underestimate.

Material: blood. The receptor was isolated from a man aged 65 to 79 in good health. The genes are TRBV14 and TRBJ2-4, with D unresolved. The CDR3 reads CASSQASGLQYF. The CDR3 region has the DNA TGTGCCAGCAGCCAAGCTTCAGGTTTGCAGTACTTC.